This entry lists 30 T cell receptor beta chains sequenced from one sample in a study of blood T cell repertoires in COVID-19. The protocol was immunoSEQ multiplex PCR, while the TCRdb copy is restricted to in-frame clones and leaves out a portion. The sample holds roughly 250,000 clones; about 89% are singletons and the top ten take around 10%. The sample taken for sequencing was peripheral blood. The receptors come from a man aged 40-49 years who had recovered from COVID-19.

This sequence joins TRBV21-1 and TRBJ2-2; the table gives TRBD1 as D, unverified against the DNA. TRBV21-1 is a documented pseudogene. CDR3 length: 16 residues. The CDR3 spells CARSVGIGRGNGELFF. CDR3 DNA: TGTGCCAGATCGGTGGGGATCGGCAGGGGGAACGGGGAGCTGTTTTTT.

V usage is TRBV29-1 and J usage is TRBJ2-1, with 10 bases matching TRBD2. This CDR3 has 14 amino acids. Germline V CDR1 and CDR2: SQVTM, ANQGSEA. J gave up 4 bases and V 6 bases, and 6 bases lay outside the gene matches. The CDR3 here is CSVATSGTYNEQFF. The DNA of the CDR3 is TGCAGCGTCGCTACTAGCGGGACATACAATGAGCAGTTCTTC.

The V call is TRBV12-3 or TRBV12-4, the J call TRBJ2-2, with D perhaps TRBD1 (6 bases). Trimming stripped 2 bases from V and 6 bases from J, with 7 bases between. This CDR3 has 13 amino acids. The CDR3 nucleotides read TGTGCCAGCAGTTTAAGACAGGCCGGGGAGCTGTTTTTT. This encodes CASSLRQAGELFF.

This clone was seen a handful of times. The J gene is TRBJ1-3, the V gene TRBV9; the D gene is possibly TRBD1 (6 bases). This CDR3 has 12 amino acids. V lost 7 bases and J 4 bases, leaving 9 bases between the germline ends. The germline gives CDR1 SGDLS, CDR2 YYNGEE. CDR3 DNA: TGTGCCAGCGGGCAGGGGGGAAACACCATATATTTT. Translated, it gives CASGQGGNTIYF.

For the CDR3, the DNA is TGTGCCAGCAGCCACGTCGGGGGAGCTGGGGCCAACGTCCTGACTTTC. Translated: CASSHVGGAGANVLTF. This rearrangement joins TRBV3-1 (or the pseudogene TRBV3-2) to TRBJ2-6; D perhaps matches TRBD2 (6 bases). This CDR3 is built from 16 residues. CDR1 LGHDT and CDR2 YNNKEL come from the germline V gene (reference sequence). Trimming took off 3 bases at V and 2 bases at J, with 11 bases between the two ends.

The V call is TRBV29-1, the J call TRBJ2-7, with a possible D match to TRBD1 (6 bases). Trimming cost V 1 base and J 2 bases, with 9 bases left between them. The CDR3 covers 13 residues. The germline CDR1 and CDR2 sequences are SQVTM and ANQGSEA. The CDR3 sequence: CSVEAGDPYEQYF. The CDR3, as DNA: TGCAGCGTTGAAGCAGGGGACCCCTACGAGCAGTACTTC.

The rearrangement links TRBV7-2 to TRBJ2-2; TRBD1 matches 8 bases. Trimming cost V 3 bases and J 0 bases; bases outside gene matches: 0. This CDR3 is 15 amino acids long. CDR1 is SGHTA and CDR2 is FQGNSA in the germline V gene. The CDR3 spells CASSLTGANTGELFF. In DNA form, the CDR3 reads TGTGCCAGCAGCTTGACAGGGGCGAACACCGGGGAGCTGTTTTTT.

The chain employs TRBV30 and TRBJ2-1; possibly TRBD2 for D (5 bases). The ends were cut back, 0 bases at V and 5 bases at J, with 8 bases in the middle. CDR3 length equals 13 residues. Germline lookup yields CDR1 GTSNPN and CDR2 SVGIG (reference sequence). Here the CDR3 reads CAWSVLRDNEQFF. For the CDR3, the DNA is TGTGCCTGGAGTGTACTGAGGGACAATGAGCAGTTCTTC.

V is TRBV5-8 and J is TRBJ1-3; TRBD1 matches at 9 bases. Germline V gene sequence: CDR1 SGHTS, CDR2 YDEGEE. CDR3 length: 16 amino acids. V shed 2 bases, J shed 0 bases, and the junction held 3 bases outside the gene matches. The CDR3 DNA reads TGTGCCAGCAGCTTTGGGGACAGGGACTCTGGAAACACCATATATTTT. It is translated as CASSFGDRDSGNTIYF.

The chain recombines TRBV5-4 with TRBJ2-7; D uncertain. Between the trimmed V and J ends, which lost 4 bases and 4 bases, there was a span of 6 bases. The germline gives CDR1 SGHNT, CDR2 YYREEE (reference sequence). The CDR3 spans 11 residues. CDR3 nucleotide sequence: TGTGCCAGCAGCAGTCAGTACGAGCAGTACTTC. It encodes CASSSQYEQYF.

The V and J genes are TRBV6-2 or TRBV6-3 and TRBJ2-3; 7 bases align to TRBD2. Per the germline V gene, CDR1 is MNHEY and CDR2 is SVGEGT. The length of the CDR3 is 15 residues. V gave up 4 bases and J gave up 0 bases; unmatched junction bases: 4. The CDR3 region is CASSWDGRSTDTQYF. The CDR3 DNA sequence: TGTGCCAGCAGTTGGGACGGGAGGAGCACAGATACGCAGTATTTT.

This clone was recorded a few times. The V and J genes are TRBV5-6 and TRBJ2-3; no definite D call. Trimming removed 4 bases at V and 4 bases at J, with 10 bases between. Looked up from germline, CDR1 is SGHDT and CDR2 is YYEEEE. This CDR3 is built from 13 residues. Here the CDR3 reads CASSTQYADTQYF. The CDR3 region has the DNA TGTGCCAGCAGCACCCAGTACGCAGATACGCAGTATTTT.

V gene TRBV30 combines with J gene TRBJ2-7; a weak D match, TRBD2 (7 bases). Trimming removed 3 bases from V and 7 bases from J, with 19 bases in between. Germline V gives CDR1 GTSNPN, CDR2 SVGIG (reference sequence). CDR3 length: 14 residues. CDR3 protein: CAWSLVGGGREQYF. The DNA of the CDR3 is TGTGCCTGGAGCCTCGTAGGGGGAGGGAGGGAGCAGTACTTC. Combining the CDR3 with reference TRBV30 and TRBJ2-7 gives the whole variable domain SQTIHQWPATLVQPVGSPLSLECTVEGTSNPNLYWYRQAAGRGLQLLFYSVGIGQISSEVPQNLSASRPQDRQFILSSKKLLLSDSGFYLCAWSLVGGGREQYFGPGTRLTVT.

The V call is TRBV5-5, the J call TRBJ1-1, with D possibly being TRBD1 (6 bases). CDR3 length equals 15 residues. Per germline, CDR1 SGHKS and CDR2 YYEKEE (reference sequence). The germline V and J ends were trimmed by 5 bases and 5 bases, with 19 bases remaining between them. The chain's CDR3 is CASSSGPDSRTEAFF. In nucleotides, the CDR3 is TGTGCCAGCAGTTCGGGCCCGGACAGTCGGACTGAAGCTTTCTTT.

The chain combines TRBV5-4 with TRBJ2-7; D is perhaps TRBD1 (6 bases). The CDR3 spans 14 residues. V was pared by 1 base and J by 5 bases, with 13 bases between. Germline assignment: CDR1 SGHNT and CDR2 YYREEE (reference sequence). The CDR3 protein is CASSLSGDMDEQYF. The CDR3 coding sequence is TGTGCCAGCAGCTTGTCAGGGGACATGGACGAGCAGTACTTC. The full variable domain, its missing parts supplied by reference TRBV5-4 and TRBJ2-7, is ETGVTQSPTHLIKTRGQQVTLRCSSQSGHNTVSWYQQALGQGPQFIFQYYREEENGRGNFPPRFSGLQFPNYSSELNVNALELDDSALYLCASSLSGDMDEQYFGPGTRLTVT.

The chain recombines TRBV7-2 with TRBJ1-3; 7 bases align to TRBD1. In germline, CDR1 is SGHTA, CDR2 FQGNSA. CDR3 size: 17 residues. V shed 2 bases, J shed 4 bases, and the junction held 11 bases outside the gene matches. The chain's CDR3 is CASSLSRQGVNGNTIYF. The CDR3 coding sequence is TGTGCCAGCAGCTTATCCCGACAGGGAGTGAACGGAAACACCATATATTTT.

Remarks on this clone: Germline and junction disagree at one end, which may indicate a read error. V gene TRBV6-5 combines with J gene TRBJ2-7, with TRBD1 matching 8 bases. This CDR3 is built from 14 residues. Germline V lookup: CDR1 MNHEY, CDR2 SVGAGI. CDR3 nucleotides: TGTGCCAGCAGTTGGGACAGGTTCTCCTCCGAGCAGTACTTC. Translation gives CASSWDRFSSEQYF.

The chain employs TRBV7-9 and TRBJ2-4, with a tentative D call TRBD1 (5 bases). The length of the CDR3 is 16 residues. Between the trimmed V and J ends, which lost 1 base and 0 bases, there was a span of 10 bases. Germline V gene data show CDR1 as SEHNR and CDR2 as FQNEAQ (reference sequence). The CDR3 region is CASSLDDSLAKNIQYF. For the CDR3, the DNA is TGTGCCAGCAGCTTAGACGACAGCCTAGCCAAAAACATTCAGTACTTC.

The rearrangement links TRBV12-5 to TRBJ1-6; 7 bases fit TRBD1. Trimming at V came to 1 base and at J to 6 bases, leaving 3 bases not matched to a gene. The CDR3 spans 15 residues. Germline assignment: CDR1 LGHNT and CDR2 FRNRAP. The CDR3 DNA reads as TGTGCTAGTGGTTTGGGGGACAGCCTTAATTCACCCCTCCACTTT. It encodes CASGLGDSLNSPLHF. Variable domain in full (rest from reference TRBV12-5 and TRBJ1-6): DARVTQTPRHKVTEMGQEVTMRCQPILGHNTVFWYRQTMMQGLELLAYFRNRAPLDDSGMPKDRFSAEMPDATLATLKIQPSEPRDSAVYFCASGLGDSLNSPLHFGNGTRLTVT.

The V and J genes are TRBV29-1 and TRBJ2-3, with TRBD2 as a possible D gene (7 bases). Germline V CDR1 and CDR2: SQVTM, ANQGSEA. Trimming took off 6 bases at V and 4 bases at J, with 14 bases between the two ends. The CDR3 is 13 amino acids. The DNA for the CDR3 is TGCAGCGTGAGGGGGGGGAGGGCAGATACGCAGTATTTT. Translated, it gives CSVRGGRADTQYF.

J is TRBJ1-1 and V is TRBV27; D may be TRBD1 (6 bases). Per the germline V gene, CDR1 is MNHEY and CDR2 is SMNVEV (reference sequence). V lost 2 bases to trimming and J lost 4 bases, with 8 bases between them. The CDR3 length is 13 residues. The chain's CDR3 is CASSLTGITEAFF. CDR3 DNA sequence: TGTGCCAGCAGTTTAACAGGGATCACTGAAGCTTTCTTT.

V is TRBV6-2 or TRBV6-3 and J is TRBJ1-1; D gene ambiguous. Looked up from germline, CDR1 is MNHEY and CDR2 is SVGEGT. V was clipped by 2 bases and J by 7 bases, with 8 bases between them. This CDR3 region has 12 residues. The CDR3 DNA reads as TGTGCCAGCAGTTACGATCGGGATGAAGCTTTCTTT. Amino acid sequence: CASSYDRDEAFF.

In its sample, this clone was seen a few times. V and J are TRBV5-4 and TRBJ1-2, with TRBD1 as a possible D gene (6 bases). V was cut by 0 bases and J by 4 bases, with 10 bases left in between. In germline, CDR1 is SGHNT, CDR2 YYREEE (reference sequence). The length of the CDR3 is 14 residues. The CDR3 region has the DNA TGTGCCAGCAGCTTGGACCAGGGGAGCTATGGCTACACCTTC. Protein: CASSLDQGSYGYTF.

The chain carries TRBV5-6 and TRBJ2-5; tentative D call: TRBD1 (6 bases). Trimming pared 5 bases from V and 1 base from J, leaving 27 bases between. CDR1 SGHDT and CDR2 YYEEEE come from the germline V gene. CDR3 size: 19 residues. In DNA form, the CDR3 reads TGTGCCAGCAGACCGACCTTAAAAGGGACACCATGGATCCAAGAGACCCAGTACTTC. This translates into CASRPTLKGTPWIQETQYF.

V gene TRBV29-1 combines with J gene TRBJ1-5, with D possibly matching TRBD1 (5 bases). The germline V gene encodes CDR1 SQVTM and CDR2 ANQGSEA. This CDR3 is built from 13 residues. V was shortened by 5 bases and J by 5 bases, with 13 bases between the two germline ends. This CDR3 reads CSVSGGVDQPQHF. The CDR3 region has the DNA TGCAGCGTTTCCGGGGGAGTGGATCAGCCCCAGCATTTT. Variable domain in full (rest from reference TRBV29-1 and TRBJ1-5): SAVISQKPSRDICQRGTSLTIQCQVDSQVTMMFWYRQQPGQSLTLIATANQGSEATYESGFVIDKFPISRPNLTFSTLTVSNMSPEDSSIYLCSVSGGVDQPQHFGDGTRLSIL.

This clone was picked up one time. The CDR3 here is CASSLEGGQGQPQHF. The CDR3 coding sequence is TGTGCCAGCAGCTTAGAGGGGGGGCAGGGTCAGCCCCAGCATTTT. The rearrangement links TRBV7-2 to TRBJ1-5, with D perhaps matching TRBD1 (6 bases). V was pared by 1 base and J by 6 bases, with 13 bases between. CDR3 length: 15 amino acids. Germline V gives CDR1 SGHTA, CDR2 FQGNSA.

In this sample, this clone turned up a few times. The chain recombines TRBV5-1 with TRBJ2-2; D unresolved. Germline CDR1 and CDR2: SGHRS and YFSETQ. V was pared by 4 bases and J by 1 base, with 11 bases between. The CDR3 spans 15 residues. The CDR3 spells CASSPLGENTGELFF. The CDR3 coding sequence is TGCGCCAGCAGCCCCCTGGGCGAGAACACCGGGGAGCTGTTTTTT.

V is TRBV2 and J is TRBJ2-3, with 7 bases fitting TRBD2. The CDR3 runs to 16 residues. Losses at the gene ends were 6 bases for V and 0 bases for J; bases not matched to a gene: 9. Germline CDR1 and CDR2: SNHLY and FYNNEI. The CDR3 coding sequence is TGTGCCAGCAGCCGAGTCGGCGGGGGAAGCACAGATACGCAGTATTTT. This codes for CASSRVGGGSTDTQYF.

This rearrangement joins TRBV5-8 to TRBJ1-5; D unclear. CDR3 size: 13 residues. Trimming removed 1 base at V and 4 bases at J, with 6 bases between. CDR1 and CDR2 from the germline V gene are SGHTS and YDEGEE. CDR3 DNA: TGTGCCAGCAGCTTGAATCAGAATCAGCCCCAGCATTTT. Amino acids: CASSLNQNQPQHF.

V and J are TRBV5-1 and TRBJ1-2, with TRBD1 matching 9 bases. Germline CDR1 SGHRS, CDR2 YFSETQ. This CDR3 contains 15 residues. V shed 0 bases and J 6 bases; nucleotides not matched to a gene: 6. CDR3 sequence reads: CASSLVGDRVDGYTF. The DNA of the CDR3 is TGCGCCAGCAGCTTGGTAGGGGACAGGGTTGATGGCTACACCTTC.